This T cell receptor (beta chain) was captured in a study of CD8+CD57+ T cells in acquired aplastic anemia. For the study at large: Sorted CD4+ and CD8+ cell DNA averaged about 3 ug.

This clonotype was counted a few times. Genomic DNA acted as the template from which TCR beta VDJ combination and CDR3 sequence profiling were carried out. TCRdb ran MiXCR on the reads and lists one entry per CDR3 protein. The sample records 150,000 to 200,000 distinct CDR3 sequences, 40% to 50% being singletons. Trimming took 4 bases from V and 5 from J; bases not matched to a gene: 7. Looked up from germline, CDR1 is SGHKS and CDR2 is YYEKEE (reference sequence). The length of the CDR3 is 14 residues. The rearrangement uses TRBV5-5 and TRBJ2-5; 8 nucleotides match TRBD2. The sequence was obtained from a human donor in good health. The sample consisted of sorted CD4+, CD8+, or CD8+CD57+ T cells (not recorded which) from PBMCs. The CDR3 is CASSPRRGGETQYF. The CDR3 nucleotides are TGTGCCAGCAGCCCGCGCCGGGGGGGGGAGACCCAGTACTTC.